The clone carrying this T cell receptor (beta chain) showed up just once. The antigen is not known. Assay used: immunoSEQ multiplex PCR; TCRdb lists only in-frame clones, some missing. The sample has about 130,000 clones, around three quarters seen once. The data belong to a study of cytotoxic CD8 clonotypes in ibrutinib-treated CLL. Study at large: Results showed approximately 25 partial and 2 complete responses; following median around 73 months, around 14 remained remitted, about 12 advanced.

Study observations and caveats: Public clonotypes (which were uncommon) either contracted or remained stable on treatment.

The clonotype was recovered from a human donor with chronic lymphocytic leukemia. This specimen consisted of PBMCs, obtained after 12 months of ibrutinib treatment.

CDR3 sequence reads: CASSLHLAVQETQYF. DNA for the CDR3: TGTGCCAGCAGCTTGCATCTAGCTGTGCAAGAGACCCAGTACTTC. The chain recombines TRBV5-8 with TRBJ2-5; D is perhaps TRBD2 (5 bases). Germline V CDR1 and CDR2: SGHTS, YDEGEE. The V and J ends lost 1 base and 2 bases respectively, with 12 bases between them. This CDR3 region has 15 residues.